This T cell receptor (beta chain) was captured in a study of blood T cell repertoires in COVID-19. Participants spanned ages about 18 to 90 years and resided in about two dozen US areas. The study assigned cohorts using participant-reported clinical history. Only one count was recorded for this clone. In the authors' methods: Amplification with reference gene primers provided the estimates of nucleated cell counts. TCRdb's copy holds only in-frame clones and misses some; the assay was immunoSEQ multiplex PCR. Clone size and V and J calls were adopted from that table, with D and trimming inferred from the DNA. The sample includes around 160,000 clones, roughly 90% of them seen just once. The TCR comes from a woman in her 30s with acute COVID-19. Material for sequencing was PBMCs or T cells enriched from blood (not recorded which).

The DNA for the CDR3 is TGCGCCAGCAGTTGGAAGGGAAAGGGGTTGACAGATACGCAGTATTTT. Its protein product is CASSWKGKGLTDTQYF. The rearrangement uses TRBV5-1 and TRBJ2-3, with D maybe TRBD1 (5 bases). Germline CDR1 and CDR2: SGHRS and YFSETQ. CDR3 size: 16 residues. Trimming pared 5 bases from V and 3 bases from J, leaving 19 bases between.